A selection of T cell receptor beta chains follows, all from one sample in a study of spatial heterogeneity in lung cancer. MiXCR, applied by TCRdb to the 5' RACE reads, yields one record per CDR3 protein. The data contain roughly 46,000 distinct CDR3 sequences, roughly 10% of them seen just once; the ten biggest clones take up 40% to 50%. This specimen was PBMCs, taken at surgery. Receptors were obtained from a female donor with early-stage non-small cell lung cancer. Each CDR3 is given with its conserved first and last residue. The D gene is left open where the match is weak.

cdr3_aa: CSAALAIAKNIQYF
j_call: TRBJ2-4
v_call: TRBV20-1
cdr3_length: 14
d_call: NA

cdr3_aa: CASRTQGVGEAFF
j_call: TRBJ1-1
v_call: TRBV7-9
cdr3_length: 13
d_call: TRBD1

cdr3_aa: CASSWGRINEKLFF
j_call: TRBJ1-4
v_call: TRBV7-2
cdr3_length: 14
d_call: NA

cdr3_aa: CASSSSRGSEQFF
j_call: TRBJ2-1
v_call: TRBV7-8
cdr3_length: 13
d_call: TRBD1

cdr3_aa: CASSPRRRGLENGYTF
j_call: TRBJ1-2
v_call: TRBV28
cdr3_length: 16
d_call: NA

cdr3_aa: CASSLRPGLGFEQYF
j_call: TRBJ2-7
v_call: TRBV4-3
cdr3_length: 15
d_call: TRBD2

cdr3_aa: CASSEGNIQYF
j_call: TRBJ2-4
v_call: TRBV2
cdr3_length: 11
d_call: NA

cdr3_aa: CSVEDGQANEQFF
j_call: TRBJ2-1
v_call: TRBV29-1
cdr3_length: 13
d_call: TRBD1

cdr3_aa: CASSGNRDSSYNSPLHF
j_call: TRBJ1-6
v_call: TRBV27
cdr3_length: 17
d_call: TRBD1

cdr3_aa: CASSPTSGGASYTGELFF
j_call: TRBJ2-2
v_call: TRBV25-1
cdr3_length: 18
d_call: TRBD2

cdr3_aa: CASGKQGYYGYTF
j_call: TRBJ1-2
v_call: TRBV12-5
cdr3_length: 13
d_call: NA

cdr3_aa: CASSPPGAYEQYF
j_call: TRBJ2-7
v_call: TRBV7-2
cdr3_length: 13
d_call: NA

cdr3_aa: CASSPRGGDTQYF
j_call: TRBJ2-3
v_call: TRBV6-2/TRBV6-3
cdr3_length: 13
d_call: NA

cdr3_aa: CASSQGQGYTGELFF
j_call: TRBJ2-2
v_call: TRBV14
cdr3_length: 15
d_call: TRBD1

cdr3_aa: CASSPHGGTSAGELFF
j_call: TRBJ2-2
v_call: TRBV7-3
cdr3_length: 16
d_call: NA

cdr3_aa: CASSLVTTDTEAFF
j_call: TRBJ1-1
v_call: TRBV5-1
cdr3_length: 14
d_call: NA

cdr3_aa: CASSYAVDQPQHF
j_call: TRBJ1-5
v_call: TRBV6-6
cdr3_length: 13
d_call: NA

cdr3_aa: CASSMTKPRGRDEQYF
j_call: TRBJ2-7
v_call: TRBV6-5
cdr3_length: 16
d_call: TRBD1

cdr3_aa: CASSPLRGNTGELFF
j_call: TRBJ2-2
v_call: TRBV11-3
cdr3_length: 15
d_call: NA

cdr3_aa: CASTPRDRGTGANVLTF
j_call: TRBJ2-6
v_call: TRBV19
cdr3_length: 17
d_call: TRBD1

cdr3_aa: CASSEDIVAFF
j_call: TRBJ1-1
v_call: TRBV2
cdr3_length: 11
d_call: NA

cdr3_aa: CASSLGPSATDTQYF
j_call: TRBJ2-3
v_call: TRBV7-8
cdr3_length: 15
d_call: NA

cdr3_aa: CASSNLNTQYF
j_call: TRBJ2-3
v_call: TRBV6-1
cdr3_length: 11
d_call: NA

cdr3_aa: CASSPRDRPTDTQYF
j_call: TRBJ2-3
v_call: TRBV5-5
cdr3_length: 15
d_call: TRBD1

cdr3_aa: CASSQGGGSTGELFF
j_call: TRBJ2-2
v_call: TRBV14
cdr3_length: 15
d_call: TRBD2

cdr3_aa: CASSPRGRGNTEAFF
j_call: TRBJ1-1
v_call: TRBV12-3/TRBV12-4
cdr3_length: 15
d_call: NA

cdr3_aa: CASSYATGSYNEQFF
j_call: TRBJ2-1
v_call: TRBV4-3
cdr3_length: 15
d_call: NA

cdr3_aa: CASSLGPDGETQYF
j_call: TRBJ2-5
v_call: TRBV7-7
cdr3_length: 14
d_call: NA

cdr3_aa: CASSLVGGAGTEAFF
j_call: TRBJ1-1
v_call: TRBV7-8
cdr3_length: 15
d_call: NA

cdr3_aa: CATSGTGPGANVLTF
j_call: TRBJ2-6
v_call: TRBV15
cdr3_length: 15
d_call: NA

cdr3_aa: CASSYDRWTYEQYF
j_call: TRBJ2-7
v_call: TRBV6-5
cdr3_length: 14
d_call: NA

cdr3_aa: CASSLGEHPYEQYF
j_call: TRBJ2-7
v_call: TRBV7-3
cdr3_length: 14
d_call: NA

cdr3_aa: CASTTTKRGGQTDTQYF
j_call: TRBJ2-3
v_call: TRBV6-5
cdr3_length: 17
d_call: TRBD2

cdr3_aa: CASSQGTLSYEQYF
j_call: TRBJ2-7
v_call: TRBV3-1
cdr3_length: 14
d_call: NA

cdr3_aa: CASKGRGSQADEQYF
j_call: TRBJ2-7
v_call: TRBV12-3/TRBV12-4
cdr3_length: 15
d_call: NA

cdr3_aa: CASSFLSGTGDTQYF
j_call: TRBJ2-3
v_call: TRBV28
cdr3_length: 15
d_call: NA

cdr3_aa: CSVATVNTGELFF
j_call: TRBJ2-2
v_call: TRBV29-1
cdr3_length: 13
d_call: NA

cdr3_aa: CASSTEGVGDYGYTF
j_call: TRBJ1-2
v_call: TRBV12-3/TRBV12-4
cdr3_length: 15
d_call: NA

cdr3_aa: CASSPQGRAISEKLFF
j_call: TRBJ1-4
v_call: TRBV5-1
cdr3_length: 16
d_call: NA

cdr3_aa: CASTRGQGRAAQYF
j_call: TRBJ2-5
v_call: TRBV28
cdr3_length: 14
d_call: TRBD1

cdr3_aa: CASSRDKGAHEQYF
j_call: TRBJ2-7
v_call: TRBV2
cdr3_length: 14
d_call: TRBD1

cdr3_aa: CASSTGTDATGELFF
j_call: TRBJ2-2
v_call: TRBV6-2/TRBV6-3
cdr3_length: 15
d_call: TRBD1

cdr3_aa: CSVDSSGGETQYF
j_call: TRBJ2-5
v_call: TRBV29-1
cdr3_length: 13
d_call: TRBD2

cdr3_aa: CASSTSARGSYEQNF
j_call: TRBJ2-7
v_call: TRBV5-1
cdr3_length: 15
d_call: TRBD1

cdr3_aa: CASSKTGTGEFQPQHF
j_call: TRBJ1-5
v_call: TRBV6-6
cdr3_length: 16
d_call: TRBD1

cdr3_aa: CSARLPQRYYNEQFF
j_call: TRBJ2-1
v_call: TRBV20-1
cdr3_length: 15
d_call: NA

cdr3_aa: CASSLTSGIEKLFF
j_call: TRBJ1-4
v_call: TRBV28
cdr3_length: 14
d_call: NA

cdr3_aa: CSARPPGTGGYEQYF
j_call: TRBJ2-7
v_call: TRBV20-1
cdr3_length: 15
d_call: TRBD1

cdr3_aa: CASSVDGAFSPLHF
j_call: TRBJ1-6
v_call: TRBV9
cdr3_length: 14
d_call: NA

cdr3_aa: CASSPRTGTNEKLFF
j_call: TRBJ1-4
v_call: TRBV27
cdr3_length: 15
d_call: NA

cdr3_aa: CASTYLDRGNYGYTF
j_call: TRBJ1-2
v_call: TRBV28
cdr3_length: 15
d_call: TRBD1

cdr3_aa: CASSLIGTGVGYEQFF
j_call: TRBJ2-1
v_call: TRBV12-3/TRBV12-4
cdr3_length: 16
d_call: TRBD1

cdr3_aa: CATSDSDRGGSYEQYF
j_call: TRBJ2-7
v_call: TRBV24-1
cdr3_length: 16
d_call: TRBD1

cdr3_aa: CASSLVAGNTEAFF
j_call: TRBJ1-1
v_call: TRBV5-1
cdr3_length: 14
d_call: NA